A single sample gave rise to the 12 T cell receptor beta chains below, sequenced in a study of blood T cells in healthy people across ages. A J-beta primer mix and a sample-barcoded 5' primer were used in a second PCR of about 7 to 12 cycles. TCRdb independently ran MiXCR on the 5' RACE reads; one entry per CDR3 protein. The sample includes roughly 1.5 million distinct CDR3 sequences, approximately 43% seen only once; the top ten take about 4%. The sequencing sample was made of blood. These receptor sequences come from a woman aged 18-29 years in good health.

The CDR3 DNA follows: TGTGCCAGCAGCCCCCTTCGGCATGGGGCCAACGTCCTGACTTTC. Translation gives CASSPLRHGANVLTF. V gene TRBV6-5 combines with J gene TRBJ2-6, with D hard to call. Germline lookup yields CDR1 MNHEY and CDR2 SVGAGI. The ends were cut back, 6 bases at V and 3 bases at J, with 12 bases in the middle. The CDR3 totals 15 residues.

The gene calls are TRBV7-9 and TRBJ1-2; 9 bases align to TRBD1. V was clipped by 4 bases and J by 2 bases; unmatched bases: 5. In germline, CDR1 is SEHNR, CDR2 FQNEAQ (reference sequence). The CDR3 contains 15 residues. The CDR3 here is CASSSKTGGNYGYTF. The CDR3 DNA follows: TGTGCCAGCAGCTCGAAGACAGGGGGGAACTATGGCTACACCTTC.

The chain is built from TRBV5-1 and TRBJ2-2, with D possibly TRBD2 on 6 matching bases. The CDR3 consists of 15 residues. CDR1 and CDR2 (germline): SGHRS, YFSETQ. With 5 bases removed from V and 5 bases from J, the gap between germline ends came to 16 bases. The CDR3 sequence is CASSFNAGRTGELFF. The CDR3 bases are TGCGCCAGCAGTTTTAATGCGGGGAGAACCGGGGAGCTGTTTTTT.

Only a few counts were recorded for this clonotype. The chain uses TRBV6-2 or TRBV6-3 and TRBJ2-5; the match to TRBD1 covers 11 bases. The CDR3 sequence is 14 residues long. V lost 6 bases and J lost 5; bases outside the gene matches: 5. Germline-derived CDR1 and CDR2 are MNHEY and SVGEGT. The CDR3 spells CASSRTGGLETQYF. CDR3 DNA: TGTGCCAGCAGCCGGACAGGGGGCTTGGAGACCCAGTACTTC.

This sequence joins TRBV27 and TRBJ1-1; a possible D gene is TRBD1 (5 bases). Germline V gives CDR1 MNHEY, CDR2 SMNVEV (reference sequence). V shed 5 bases and J shed 4 bases, with 11 bases lying between them. The CDR3 is 13 amino acids. CDR3 residues: CASSMSGTTEAFF. CDR3 nucleotides: TGTGCCAGCAGTATGAGCGGGACCACTGAAGCTTTCTTT.

The chain joins TRBV30 to TRBJ2-1, with 8 bases aligning to TRBD2. Trimming took 5 bases from V and 6 from J; bases not matched to a gene: 3. This CDR3 comprises 12 residues. Germline loops: CDR1 GTSNPN, CDR2 SVGIG (reference sequence). The CDR3 nucleotides read TGTGCCTGGTCCCGGGGGGGCAATGAGCAGTTCTTC. This sequence encodes CAWSRGGNEQFF.

Notes on this clonotype: One end of the junction is discordant with germline, which a read error may explain. V usage is TRBV27 and J usage is TRBJ1-2, with D tentatively TRBD1 (6 bases). Germline CDR1 is MNHEY and CDR2 is SMNVEV (reference sequence). The CDR3 is 15 amino acids. Here the CDR3 DNA reads TGTGCCGGCAGTTTAAGGGGAGGGGGGCCCTATGGCTACACCTTC. Translating gives CAGSLRGGGPYGYTF.

J is TRBJ2-3 and V is TRBV7-2; D ambiguous. V was shortened by 3 bases and J by 0 bases, with 16 bases between the two germline ends. Germline CDR1 is SGHTA and CDR2 is FQGNSA. The CDR3 is 17 amino acids. The CDR3 DNA reads TGTGCCAGCAGCTTGACCCCGGGCCAACGCAGCACAGATACGCAGTATTTT. Translated, it gives CASSLTPGQRSTDTQYF. Drawing the rest from reference TRBV7-2 and TRBJ2-3, the complete variable domain is GAGVSQSPSNKVTEKGKDVELRCDPISGHTALYWYRQSLGQGLEFLIYFQGNSAPDKSGLPSDRFSAERTGGSVSTLTIQRTQQEDSAVYLCASSLTPGQRSTDTQYFGPGTRLTVL.

Only a few counts were recorded for this clonotype. The V and J genes are TRBV3-1 and TRBJ2-5; perhaps D is TRBD1 or TRBD2 (6 bases each). V shed 4 bases and J shed 4 bases, with 16 bases lying between them. Germline V CDR1 and CDR2: LGHDT, YNNKEL (reference sequence). CDR3 length: 15 amino acids. CDR3: CASSPLRRGLETQYF. As DNA, the CDR3 is TGTGCCAGCAGCCCGCTCAGGAGGGGGTTAGAGACCCAGTACTTC.

The CDR3 DNA sequence: TGTGCCAGCAGCCATTTCACTCGGCAGTTCTTC. It specifies CASSHFTRQFF. The V gene is TRBV3-1, the J gene TRBJ2-1; D remains unclear. Germline V CDR1 and CDR2: LGHDT, YNNKEL (reference sequence). V lost 3 bases to trimming and J lost 12 bases, with 9 bases between them. The CDR3 loop spans 11 amino acids.

V and J are TRBV20-1 and TRBJ1-6, with 8 bases lining up with TRBD1. Per the germline V gene, CDR1 is DFQATT and CDR2 is SNEGSKA (reference sequence). This CDR3 region has 17 residues. J lost 10 bases, V lost 0 bases, and 14 bases had no gene match. CDR3 protein: CSARDHRQGIVGSPLHF. Here the CDR3 DNA reads TGCAGTGCTAGAGATCATAGACAGGGGATAGTAGGATCACCCCTCCACTTT.

The rearrangement uses TRBV29-1 and TRBJ2-3; D gene uncertain. Trimming pared 7 bases from V and 3 bases from J, leaving 8 bases between. This CDR3 is built from 11 residues. CDR1 is SQVTM, CDR2 ANQGSEA, per germline. CDR3 amino acids: CSGLLTDTQYF. The CDR3 bases are TGCAGCGGTCTGCTTACAGATACGCAGTATTTT.